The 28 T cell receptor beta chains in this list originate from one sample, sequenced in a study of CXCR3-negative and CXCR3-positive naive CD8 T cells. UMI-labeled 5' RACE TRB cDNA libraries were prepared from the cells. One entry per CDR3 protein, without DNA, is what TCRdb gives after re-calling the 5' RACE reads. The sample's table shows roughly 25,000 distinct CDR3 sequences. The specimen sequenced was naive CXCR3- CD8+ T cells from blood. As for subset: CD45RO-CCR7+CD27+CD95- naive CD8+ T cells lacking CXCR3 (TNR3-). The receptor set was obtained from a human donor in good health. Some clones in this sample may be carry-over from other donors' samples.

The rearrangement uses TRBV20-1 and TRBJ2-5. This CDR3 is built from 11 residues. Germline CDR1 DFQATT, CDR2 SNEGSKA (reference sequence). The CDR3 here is CSALFWETQYF.

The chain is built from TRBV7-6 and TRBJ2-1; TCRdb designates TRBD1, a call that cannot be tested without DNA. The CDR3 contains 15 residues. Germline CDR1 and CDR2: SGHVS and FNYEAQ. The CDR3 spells CASSLVGGLYNEQFF.

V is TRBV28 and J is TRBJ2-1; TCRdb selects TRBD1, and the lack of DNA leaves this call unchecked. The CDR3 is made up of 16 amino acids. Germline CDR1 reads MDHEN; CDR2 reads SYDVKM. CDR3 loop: CASSPPRQSGVNEQFF. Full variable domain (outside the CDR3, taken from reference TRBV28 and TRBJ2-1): DVKVTQSSRYLVKRTGEKVFLECVQDMDHENMFWYRQDPGLGLRLIYFSYDVKMKEKGDIPEGYSVSREKKERFSLILESASTNQTSMYLCASSPPRQSGVNEQFFGPGTRLTVL.

CDR3 residues: CASSPDRDAGELFF. The rearrangement links TRBV4-3 to TRBJ2-2; TCRdb proposes TRBD1, but this gene call is untestable without DNA. Germline CDR1 LGHNA, CDR2 YSLEER. This CDR3 contains 14 residues.

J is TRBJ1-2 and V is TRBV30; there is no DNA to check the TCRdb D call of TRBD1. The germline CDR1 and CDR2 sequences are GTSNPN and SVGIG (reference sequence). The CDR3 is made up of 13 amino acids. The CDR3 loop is CAWQPGSNYGYTF.

CDR3 region: CASSLPSVHNEQFF. The genes are TRBV7-2 and TRBJ2-1; TCRdb indicates TRBD2, and absent DNA this call remains unverified. The CDR3 loop spans 14 amino acids. Germline-derived CDR1 and CDR2 are SGHTA and FQGNSA.

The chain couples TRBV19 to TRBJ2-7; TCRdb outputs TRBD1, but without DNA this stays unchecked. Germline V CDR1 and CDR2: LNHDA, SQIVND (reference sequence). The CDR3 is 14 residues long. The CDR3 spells CASKPGQGIYEQYF. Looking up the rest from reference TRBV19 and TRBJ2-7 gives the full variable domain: DGGITQSPKYLFRKEGQNVTLSCEQNLNHDAMYWYRQDPGQGLRLIYYSQIVNDFQKGDIAEGYSVSREKKESFPLTVTSAQKNPTAFYLCASKPGQGIYEQYFGPGTRLTVT.

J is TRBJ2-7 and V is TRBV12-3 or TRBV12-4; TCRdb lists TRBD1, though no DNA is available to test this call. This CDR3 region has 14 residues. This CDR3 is CASSFGSGSYEQYF.

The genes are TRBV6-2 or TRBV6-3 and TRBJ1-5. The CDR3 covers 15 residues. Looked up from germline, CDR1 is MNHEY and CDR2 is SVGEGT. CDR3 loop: CASSELHVSNQPQHF.

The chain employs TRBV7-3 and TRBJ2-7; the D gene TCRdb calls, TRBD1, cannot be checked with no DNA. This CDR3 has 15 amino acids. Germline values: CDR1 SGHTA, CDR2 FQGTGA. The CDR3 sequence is CASSPGRLGHYEQYF.

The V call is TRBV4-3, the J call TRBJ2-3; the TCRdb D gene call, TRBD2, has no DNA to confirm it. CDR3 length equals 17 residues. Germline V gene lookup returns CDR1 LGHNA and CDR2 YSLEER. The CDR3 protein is CASSLSTLAGDTDTQYF.

The chain's CDR3 is CASSYWPSSYF. The chain has TRBV6-2 or TRBV6-3 and TRBJ2-7; TCRdb reports TRBD2, a call that lacks DNA to check it against. Germline V gives CDR1 MNHEY, CDR2 SVGEGT. The CDR3 spans 11 residues.

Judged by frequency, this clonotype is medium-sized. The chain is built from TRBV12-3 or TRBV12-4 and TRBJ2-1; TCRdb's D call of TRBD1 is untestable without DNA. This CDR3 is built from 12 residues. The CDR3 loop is CASSPHPGEQFF.

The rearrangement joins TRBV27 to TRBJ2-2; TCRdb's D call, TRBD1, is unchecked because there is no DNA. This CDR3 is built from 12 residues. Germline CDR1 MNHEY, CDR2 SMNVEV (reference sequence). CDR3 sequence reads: CAAQGGTGELFF.

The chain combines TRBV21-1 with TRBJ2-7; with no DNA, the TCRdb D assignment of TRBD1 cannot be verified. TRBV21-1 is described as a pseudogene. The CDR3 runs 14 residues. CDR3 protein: CASSKDTGSHEQYF.

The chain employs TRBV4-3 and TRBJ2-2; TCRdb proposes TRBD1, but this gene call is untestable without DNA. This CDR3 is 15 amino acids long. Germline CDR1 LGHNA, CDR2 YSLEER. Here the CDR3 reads CASSPLGGESGELFF.

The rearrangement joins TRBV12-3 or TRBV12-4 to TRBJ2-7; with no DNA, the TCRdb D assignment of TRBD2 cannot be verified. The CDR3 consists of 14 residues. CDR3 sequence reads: CASSYRDYPYEQYF.

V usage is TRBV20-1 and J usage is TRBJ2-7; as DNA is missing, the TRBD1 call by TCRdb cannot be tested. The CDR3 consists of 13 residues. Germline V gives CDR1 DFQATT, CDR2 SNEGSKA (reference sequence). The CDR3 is CSARPGGRYEQYF.

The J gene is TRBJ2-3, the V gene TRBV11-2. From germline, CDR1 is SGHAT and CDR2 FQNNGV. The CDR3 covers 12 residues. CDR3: CASTQPTDTQYF.

The CDR3 reads CASSFLLAGSQETQYF. V and J are TRBV7-2 and TRBJ2-5; there is no DNA to check the TCRdb D call of TRBD2. This CDR3 has 16 residues. Germline loops: CDR1 SGHTA, CDR2 FQGNSA.

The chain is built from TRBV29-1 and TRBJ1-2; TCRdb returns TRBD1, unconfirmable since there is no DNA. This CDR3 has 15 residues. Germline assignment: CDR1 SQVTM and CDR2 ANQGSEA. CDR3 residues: CSVEDTQGLNYGYTF.

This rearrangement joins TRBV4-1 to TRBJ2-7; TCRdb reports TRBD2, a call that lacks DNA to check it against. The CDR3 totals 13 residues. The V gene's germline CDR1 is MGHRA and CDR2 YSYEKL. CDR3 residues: CASSQRQGDEQYF.

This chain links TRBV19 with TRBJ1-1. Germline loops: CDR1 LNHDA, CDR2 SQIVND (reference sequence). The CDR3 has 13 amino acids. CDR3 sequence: CASSIGGGTEAFF.

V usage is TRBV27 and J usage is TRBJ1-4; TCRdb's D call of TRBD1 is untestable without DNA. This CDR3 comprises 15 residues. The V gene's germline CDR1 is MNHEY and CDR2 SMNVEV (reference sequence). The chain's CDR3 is CASSLLRDRGEKLFF.

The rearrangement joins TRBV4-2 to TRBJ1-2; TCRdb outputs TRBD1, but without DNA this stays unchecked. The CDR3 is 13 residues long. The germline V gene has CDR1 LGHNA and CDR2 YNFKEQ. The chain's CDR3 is CASRPQQGSGYTF.

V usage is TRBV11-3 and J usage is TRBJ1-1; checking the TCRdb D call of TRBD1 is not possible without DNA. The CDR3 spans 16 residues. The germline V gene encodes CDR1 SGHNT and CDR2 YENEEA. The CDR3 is CASSYQKPWQNTEAFF.

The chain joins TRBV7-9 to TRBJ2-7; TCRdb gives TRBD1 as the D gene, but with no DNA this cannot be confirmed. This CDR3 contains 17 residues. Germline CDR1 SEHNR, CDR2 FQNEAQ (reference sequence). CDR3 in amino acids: CASSYYQGQGGVYEQYF.

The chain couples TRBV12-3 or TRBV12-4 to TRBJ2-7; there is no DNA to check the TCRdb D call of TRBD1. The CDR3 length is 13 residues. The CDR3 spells CASMGTGFYEQYF.